Following are 30 T cell receptor beta chains from one sample sequenced in a study of tumor and adjacent non-tumor tissue in lung cancer. This sample's RNA came from whole unsorted tissue. The normal lung tissue was taken more than 3 cm from the tumor edge. A modified ARM-PCR protocol with three rounds of nested PCR amplified TCRbeta. Each CDR3 protein is one row after TCRdb ran MiXCR on the multiplex PCR reads. The sample has roughly 75,000 distinct CDR3 sequences, more than 80% seen once. Sequenced sample: distant non-tumor lung tissue. The receptors here all came from a man in his 60s with non-small cell lung cancer.

This clonotype has only a few counts. A much bigger clone sits one base away, suggesting this may be a read error. V gene TRBV4-1 combines with J gene TRBJ1-2, with D tentatively TRBD1 (6 bases). The CDR3 is made up of 14 amino acids. Germline assignment: CDR1 MGHRA and CDR2 YSYEKL. The CDR3 spells CTSSQDAGHRGYTF. CDR3 DNA sequence: TGCACCAGCAGCCAAGATGCGGGACACCGTGGCTACACCTTC.

J is TRBJ1-1 and V is TRBV20-1; D possibly corresponds to TRBD1 (5 bases). V was trimmed by 0 bases and J by 0 bases, leaving 11 bases between them. Germline V gives CDR1 DFQATT, CDR2 SNEGSKA (reference sequence). This CDR3 spans 15 amino acids. CDR3 DNA: TGCAGTGCTAGAGATTGGGTGGGGGTGAACACTGAAGCTTTCTTT. It translates to CSARDWVGVNTEAFF.

The gene calls are TRBV11-2 and TRBJ2-1; weak D call: TRBD1 (5 bases). V shed 1 base and J shed 13 bases, with 11 bases lying between them. CDR3 size: 12 residues. The germline V gene encodes CDR1 SGHAT and CDR2 FQNNGV. The CDR3: CASSLGGIEQFF. The CDR3 DNA reads TGTGCCAGCAGCTTAGGGGGCATTGAACAGTTCTTC.

Notes on this clonotype: The junction differs from germline at one of its ends, possibly a read error. V gene TRBV4-1 combines with J gene TRBJ1-5; unclear D gene. Germline loops: CDR1 MGHRA, CDR2 YSYEKL. CDR3 size: 17 residues. CDR3 bases: TGCGCCAGCAGCCAAGACCCCGACGGGGTTCCGTTCCAGCCCCAGCATTTC. As protein: CASSQDPDGVPFQPQHF.

This clonotype came up once. Without the conserved terminal phenylalanine or tryptophan, this CDR3 likely stems from a read error. The DNA is left out, because the CDR3 cannot be placed on it with certainty; the CDR3 is given as TCRdb lists it. The chain has TRBV20-1 and TRBJ2-7. The CDR3 numbers 12 amino acids, ends counted. CDR1 is DFQATT, CDR2 SNEGSKA, per germline (reference sequence). The CDR3 sequence is CSASGSGYEQYY.

This clonotype was observed a single time. One end of the junction varies from germline; a read error may be responsible. This sequence joins TRBV7-8 and TRBJ2-3, with a possible D match to TRBD2 (5 bases). CDR1 is SGHVS, CDR2 FQNEAQ, per germline. This CDR3 contains 14 residues. The CDR3 loop is CASSLRENIDMQYF. The CDR3 DNA is TGTGCCAGTAGTCTAAGGGAGAACATAGATATGCAGTATTTT.

Regarding this clonotype: One junction end disagrees with the germline gene, perhaps due to a read error. The chain uses TRBV6-5 and TRBJ2-1, with a weak D call TRBD2 (7 bases). Germline V gene lookup returns CDR1 MNHEY and CDR2 SVGAGI. CDR3 length: 18 residues. The CDR3 here is CASSYGSSGGSNYKEQFF. Written as DNA, the CDR3 is TGTGCCAGTAGTTACGGGAGTTCGGGGGGCTCTAATTACAAAGAGCAGTTCTTC.

As concerns this clonotype: A read error is possible here, since a much larger clone lies one base away. The chain carries TRBV24-1 and TRBJ1-1; D gene unclear. CDR1 is KGHDR, CDR2 SFDVKD, per germline. The CDR3 is 13 residues long. The V and J ends lost 7 bases and 5 bases respectively, with 13 bases between them. This chain's CDR3 is CATRGEERTEAFF. The CDR3 DNA follows: TGTGCCACCAGAGGAGAGGAGAGGACTGAAGCTTTCTTT.

With regard to this clonotype: One end of the junction fails to match germline, which may point to a read error. V gene TRBV12-3 or TRBV12-4 combines with J gene TRBJ2-2, with D maybe TRBD2 (6 bases). This CDR3 region has 13 residues. CDR3 DNA sequence: TGTGACGGCAGTTCACTAGCTACTGGGGAGCTATTTTTT. Translation: CDGSSLATGELFF.

This clonotype came up a few times. One junction end disagrees with the germline gene, perhaps due to a read error. The chain combines TRBV6-2 or TRBV6-3 with TRBJ1-1; D remains ambiguous. The CDR3 has 14 residues. Germline V lookup: CDR1 MNHEY, CDR2 SVGEGT. The CDR3 here is CASSYTYGSTEAFF. Written as DNA, the CDR3 is TGTGCCAGTAGTTACACCTACGGGAGCACTGAAGCTTTCTTT.

This sequence joins TRBV6-1 and TRBJ1-2; 7 bases align to TRBD1. CDR1 is MNHNS, CDR2 SASEGT, per germline. CDR3 size: 15 residues. The CDR3 DNA is TGTGATAGCAGACAAACAGGGGTATCCAACTATGGCTACACCTTC. It encodes CDSRQTGVSNYGYTF.

The CDR3, as DNA: TGTGCCAGCCGTCTATTTTACTCGGGGAAATGGGGTCAGCCCCAGCATTTT. Residues: CASRLFYSGKWGQPQHF. The genes are TRBV28 and TRBJ1-5; D not resolved. V lost 8 bases to trimming and J lost 6 bases, with 26 bases between them. CDR3 size: 17 residues. Germline V gives CDR1 MDHEN, CDR2 SYDVKM.

On this clonotype: At one end the junction does not follow the germline gene, possibly because of a read error. The V and J genes are TRBV6-5 and TRBJ1-1; 9 bases fit TRBD1. CDR1 is MNHEY, CDR2 SVGAGI, per germline. The CDR3 extends over 16 amino acids. The CDR3 sequence: CASSYRGTGRNIEVFF. The CDR3 DNA reads as TGTGCCAGCAGTTACAGGGGGACAGGGCGGAACATTGAAGTTTTCTTT.

A word on this clonotype: Because the CDR3 is missing its conserved closing phenylalanine or tryptophan, this is likely a read error. The V call is TRBV6-5, the J call TRBJ2-3; D not certain. Germline V lookup: CDR1 MNHEY, CDR2 SVGAGI. There are 12 residues in the CDR3. The CDR3 loop reads CVNSASTDMQYL. As DNA, the CDR3 is TGTGTCAACAGCGCAAGCACAGATATGCAGTATTTA.

With regard to this clonotype: Relative to the germline gene, one junction end is altered; a read error may explain this. J is TRBJ2-5 and V is TRBV7-3, with TRBD1 identical over 7 bases. The CDR3 is made up of 15 amino acids. Germline loops: CDR1 SGHTA, CDR2 FQGTGA. The CDR3 loop is CVSNFRQGGAETQYF. DNA of the CDR3: TGTGTCAGCAACTTTCGACAGGGTGGCGCGGAGACCCAGTACTTC.

About this clonotype: This sequence may be a read error, since a much larger clone differs from it by one base. The rearrangement uses TRBV5-1 and TRBJ2-5; D call uncertain. CDR1 is SGHRS, CDR2 YFSETQ, per germline. This CDR3 contains 14 residues. The DNA for the CDR3 is TGCGCCAGCAACTTGATATCCCGGAAAGAGACCCAGTACTTC. Translating gives CASNLISRKETQYF.

In regard to this clonotype: The junction differs from germline at one of its ends, possibly a read error. This rearrangement joins TRBV11-1 to TRBJ2-7; D possibly corresponds to TRBD2 (6 bases). Germline V gives CDR1 SGHAT, CDR2 FQDESV (reference sequence). The CDR3 covers 15 residues. The DNA of the CDR3 is TGTGCCAGCAAGTCCCCGGGTAGCGGCTCCTACGAGCATTACTTC. It yields the protein CASKSPGSGSYEHYF.

Turning to this clonotype: A much larger clone lies one base from this, so it may be a read error. No conserved phenylalanine or tryptophan ends this CDR3, so it is likely a read error. The J gene is TRBJ1-1, the V gene TRBV6-2 or TRBV6-3, with 11 bases lining up with TRBD1. This CDR3 spans 14 amino acids. V dropped 6 bases and J dropped 7; count of bases not matched to a gene: 7. CDR1 is MNHEY, CDR2 SVGEGT, per germline. Written as DNA, the CDR3 is TGTGCCAGCAGGCACTCCGGGACAGGGGGTGAAGCTTTCTTA. Its protein is CASRHSGTGGEAFL.

As regards this clonotype: The CDR3 does not end in the conserved phenylalanine or tryptophan, so this is likely a read error. The V and J genes are TRBV12-3 or TRBV12-4 and TRBJ1-2; 8 nucleotides align to TRBD1. V was clipped by 4 bases and J by 7 bases; unmatched bases: 5. The CDR3 covers 13 residues. The CDR3 sequence is CASSSDRGGGYTL. DNA of the CDR3: TGTGCCAGCAGTTCCGACAGGGGAGGTGGCTACACCTTA.

Worth noting for this clonotype: One base away lies a much larger clone, so this may be a sequencing read error. The J gene is TRBJ1-2, the V gene TRBV28, with D uncertain. The CDR3 totals 12 residues. Trimming cost V 10 bases and J 1 base, with 10 bases left between them. The germline V gene has CDR1 MDHEN and CDR2 SYDVKM. CDR3 sequence: CANADLNYGYTF. CDR3 sequence (DNA): TGTGCCAACGCAGACCTTAACTATGGCTACACCTTC.

To note about this clonotype: Relative to the germline gene, one junction end is altered; a read error may explain this. J is TRBJ2-7 and V is TRBV4-3, with D possibly TRBD2 on 6 matching bases. The CDR3 has 14 residues. Looked up from germline, CDR1 is LGHNA and CDR2 is YSLEER. The CDR3 DNA sequence: TGCGCCGGCAGCCAACCGGCGGGGAGCTTGGACCCCTTCTTC. Translating gives CAGSQPAGSLDPFF.

A remark on this clonotype: A junction end diverges from the germline sequence, so it may reflect a read error. The V gene is TRBV5-1, the J gene TRBJ2-5; D might be TRBD1 or TRBD2, each matching 5 bases. Germline V gene sequence: CDR1 SGHRS, CDR2 YFSETQ. This CDR3 spans 14 amino acids. The CDR3 region is CASSVREGLGTRYF. The CDR3 nucleotides read TGCGCCAGCAGCGTCCGAGAGGGCCTTGGGACCCGGTACTTC.

This clonotype was detected ten times or more. The V call is TRBV6-2 or TRBV6-3, the J call TRBJ2-7; D may be TRBD2 (6 bases). The germline gives CDR1 MNHEY, CDR2 SVGEGT. The CDR3 covers 14 residues. The germline V and J ends were trimmed by 7 bases and 0 bases, with 13 bases remaining between them. For the CDR3, the DNA is TGTGCCAGCATGGGGGACTCCATCTCCTACGAGCAGTACTTC. This translates into CASMGDSISYEQYF.

Points on this clonotype: One junction end does not reproduce the germline sequence, and a read error may be involved. The CDR3 bases are TGTGCCAGCAGCTCCACAATTGGAGGGACAAAGGAGACACAGTACTTC. Translating it yields CASSSTIGGTKETQYF. The rearrangement uses TRBV11-2 and TRBJ2-5; the D call may be TRBD1 or TRBD2 (6 bases each). Looked up from germline, CDR1 is SGHAT and CDR2 is FQNNGV. The CDR3 covers 16 residues.

This clonotype was found once. Here the CDR3 omits its conserved ending phenylalanine or tryptophan, so a read error is the likely source. No DNA is shown, since the ends of the CDR3 on it are uncertain; the CDR3 is the one TCRdb lists. This chain joins TRBV20-1 and TRBJ2-1; the table's D call TRBD2 went unverified against the DNA. The CDR3 is 13 residues long, counting both termini. Germline assignment: CDR1 DFQATT and CDR2 SNEGSKA (reference sequence). This chain's CDR3 is CSARTSGVNEKFL.

On this clonotype itself: Given the absence of the conserved phenylalanine or tryptophan at the CDR3 end, a read error is likely. V is TRBV4-3 and J is TRBJ1-2; 7 positions agree with TRBD1. In germline, CDR1 is LGHNA, CDR2 YSLEER. The CDR3 is 14 residues long. The CDR3 here is CASSQEQGNYVYTI. The CDR3, as DNA: TGCGCCAGCAGCCAAGAACAGGGGAACTATGTCTACACCATC.

V gene TRBV11-2 combines with J gene TRBJ2-7; TRBD2 might be the D (5 bases). CDR1 and CDR2 from the germline V gene are SGHAT and FQNNGV. V lost 0 bases to trimming and J lost 7 bases, with 10 bases between them. This CDR3 spans 13 amino acids. The CDR3 DNA sequence: TGTGCCAGCAGCTTAGAGAATGGCGGGGAGCAGTACTTC. Translation gives CASSLENGGEQYF.

J is TRBJ2-1 and V is TRBV6-2 or TRBV6-3; no firm D call. V was pared by 7 bases and J by 6 bases, with 16 bases between. Per the germline V gene, CDR1 is MNHEY and CDR2 is SVGEGT. The CDR3 has 14 residues. CDR3 in DNA: TGTGCCAGCACAGACCGAATAGCCCGCAATGAGCAGTTCTTC. It specifies CASTDRIARNEQFF.

Notes on this clonotype: The junction differs from germline at one of its ends, possibly a read error. The gene calls are TRBV11-3 and TRBJ2-2; a possible D gene is TRBD2 (5 bases). The CDR3 has 18 amino acids. Germline CDR1 reads SGHNT; CDR2 reads YENEEA. CDR3 coding DNA: TGTGCCAGCAGCTCCCGGGGAGCTGGAGGATACGGAGCCGGGGAGCTGCTTTTT. This encodes CASSSRGAGGYGAGELLF. The whole variable domain, remainder taken from reference TRBV11-3 and TRBJ2-2, is EAGVVQSPRYKIIEKKQPVAFWCNPISGHNTLYWYLQNLGQGPELLIRYENEEAVDDSQLPKDRFSAERLKGVDSTLKIQPAELGDSAVYLCASSSRGAGGYGAGELLFGEGSRLTVL.

V gene TRBV11-2 combines with J gene TRBJ1-1, with unresolved D. This CDR3 region has 14 residues. CDR1 and CDR2 from the germline V gene are SGHAT and FQNNGV. V gave up 1 base and J gave up 7 bases, with 13 bases separating them. CDR3 nucleotides: TGTGCCAGCAGCTTAGTCGGGAGGATTATTGAAGCTTTCTTT. Translating gives CASSLVGRIIEAFF.